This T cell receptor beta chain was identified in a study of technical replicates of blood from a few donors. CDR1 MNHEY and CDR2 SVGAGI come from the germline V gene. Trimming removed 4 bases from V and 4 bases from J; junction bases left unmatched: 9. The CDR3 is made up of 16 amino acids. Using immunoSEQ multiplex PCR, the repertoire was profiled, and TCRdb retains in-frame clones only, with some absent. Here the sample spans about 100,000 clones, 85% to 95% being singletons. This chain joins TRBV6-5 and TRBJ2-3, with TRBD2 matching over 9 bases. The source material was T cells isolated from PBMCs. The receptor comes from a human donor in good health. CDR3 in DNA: TGTGCCAGCAGTTCGCCCGGGACTAGCTCGCCAGATACGCAGTATTTT. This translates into CASSSPGTSSPDTQYF.